A single sample gave rise to the 2 T cell receptor beta chains below, sequenced in a study of early stage breast cancer tumors. The assay was immunoSEQ multiplex PCR, and TCRdb's table has in-frame clones only and misses some. The data contain tens of thousands of clones, 72% of them singletons. Sequenced sample: blood. The receptors were gathered from a person between 45 and 65 years old with breast cancer.

The chain is built from TRBV15 and TRBJ2-3, with D possibly TRBD1 on 6 matching bases. In germline, CDR1 is LNHNV, CDR2 YYDKDF (reference sequence). Trimming removed 8 bases from V and 6 bases from J, with 21 bases in between. This CDR3 is built from 15 residues. This CDR3 is CATGGRDRKPDTQYF. CDR3 coding DNA: TGTGCCACCGGGGGCCGGGACCGAAAACCGGATACGCAGTATTTT.

This clone was counted a single time. The V gene is TRBV30, the J gene TRBJ1-5, with 9 positions matching TRBD1. J gave up 6 bases and V 0 bases, and 9 bases lay outside the gene matches. The CDR3 length is 16 residues. Germline-derived CDR1 and CDR2 are GTSNPN and SVGIG (reference sequence). CDR3 sequence (DNA): TGTGCCTGGAGTGTACAGGGACAGGGTAATGGTCAGCCCCAGCATTTT. Its translation is CAWSVQGQGNGQPQHF. Drawing the rest from reference TRBV30 and TRBJ1-5, the complete variable domain is SQTIHQWPATLVQPVGSPLSLECTVEGTSNPNLYWYRQAAGRGLQLLFYSVGIGQISSEVPQNLSASRPQDRQFILSSKKLLLSDSGFYLCAWSVQGQGNGQPQHFGDGTRLSIL.